Listed here are 9 T cell receptor beta chains from one sample, sequenced in a study of blood T cell repertoires in COVID-19. This table comes from immunoSEQ multiplex PCR, and its TCRdb copy is limited to in-frame clones, with some not included. The table lists about 50,000 clones, 88% of them singletons. Sequenced input: peripheral blood. The receptors originated from a human donor with active COVID-19. The donor label of this sample is uncertain.

CDR3 nucleotide sequence: TGTGCCAGCAGTGTGGCGGGTTTCCCCAATGAGCAGTTCTTC. Its translation is CASSVAGFPNEQFF. This rearrangement joins TRBV2 to TRBJ2-1, with D maybe TRBD2 (5 bases). The CDR3 sequence is 14 residues long. V lost 4 bases and J lost 6, with 13 bases in between. Per germline, CDR1 SNHLY and CDR2 FYNNEI.

V is TRBV7-8 and J is TRBJ2-1; tentatively, D is TRBD1 (6 bases). V dropped 4 bases and J dropped 2 bases, with 9 bases sitting between them. Per germline, CDR1 SGHVS and CDR2 FQNEAQ. The length of the CDR3 is 14 residues. This CDR3 reads CASSSGQTYNEQFF. The CDR3 DNA reads as TGTGCCAGCAGCTCTGGACAGACCTACAATGAGCAGTTCTTC.

This clone was detected only once. This chain links TRBV10-3 with TRBJ2-7; 9 bases line up with TRBD1. This CDR3 spans 12 amino acids. Germline trimming cut 10 bases from V and 5 bases from J; bases unmatched to any gene: 6. Germline V lookup: CDR1 ENHRY, CDR2 SYGVKD. Here the CDR3 reads CATMDRGDEQYF. In DNA form, the CDR3 reads TGTGCCACGATGGACAGGGGCGACGAGCAGTACTTC.

The chain employs TRBV5-1 and TRBJ2-3, with TRBD1 matching 9 bases. This CDR3 contains 15 residues. Germline values: CDR1 SGHRS, CDR2 YFSETQ. The J segment lost 2 bases and the V segment lost 0 bases, leaving 1 base of the junction unmatched. The DNA of the CDR3 is TGCGCCAGCAGCTTGGGGGACAGGGCCACAGATACGCAGTATTTT. Translated: CASSLGDRATDTQYF. The full variable domain, rest sourced from reference TRBV5-1 and TRBJ2-3, is KAGVTQTPRYLIKTRGQQVTLSCSPISGHRSVSWYQQTPGQGLQFLFEYFSETQRNKGNFPGRFSGRQFSNSRSEMNVSTLELGDSALYLCASSLGDRATDTQYFGPGTRLTVL.

The chain carries TRBV27 and TRBJ1-6; D is uncertain. V was pared by 1 base and J by 6 bases, with 4 bases between. Germline CDR1 and CDR2: MNHEY and SMNVEV (reference sequence). CDR3 size: 13 residues. DNA for the CDR3: TGTGCCAGCAGTTTATACGGTAATTCACCCCTCCACTTT. This gives the protein CASSLYGNSPLHF.

The chain has TRBV30 and TRBJ1-2; 7 bases align to TRBD1. V lost 7 bases, J lost 5 bases, and 7 bases stayed unmatched. This CDR3 contains 12 residues. The V gene's germline CDR1 is GTSNPN and CDR2 SVGIG (reference sequence). CDR3 sequence reads: CAFSDRAYGYTF. The CDR3 region has the DNA TGTGCCTTCTCCGACAGGGCTTATGGCTACACCTTC.

The chain recombines TRBV5-4 with TRBJ1-1; 7 bases are a match to TRBD1. Trimming took 0 bases from V and 5 from J; bases not matched to a gene: 7. Germline loops: CDR1 SGHNT, CDR2 YYREEE (reference sequence). The CDR3 is made up of 15 amino acids. CDR3 sequence: CASSLGQGGWTEAFF. The CDR3 DNA sequence: TGTGCCAGCAGCTTGGGACAGGGAGGATGGACTGAAGCTTTCTTT.

The V gene is TRBV9, the J gene TRBJ1-2; D unclear. Trimming shortened V by 6 bases and J by 4 bases, and 16 bases separated the two germline ends. This CDR3 spans 14 amino acids. CDR1 is SGDLS, CDR2 YYNGEE, per germline. The CDR3 here is CASTEGGLAYGYTF. The CDR3 bases are TGTGCCAGCACAGAGGGAGGGTTGGCCTATGGCTACACCTTC.

The genes are TRBV5-4 and TRBJ1-3; D is unresolved. Trimming cost V 0 bases and J 0 bases, with 13 bases left between them. Germline CDR1 reads SGHNT; CDR2 reads YYREEE (reference sequence). The CDR3 length is 17 residues. CDR3 DNA sequence: TGTGCCAGCAGCTTGGACCCTACAAGGAGCTCTGGAAACACCATATATTTT. Translation: CASSLDPTRSSGNTIYF.